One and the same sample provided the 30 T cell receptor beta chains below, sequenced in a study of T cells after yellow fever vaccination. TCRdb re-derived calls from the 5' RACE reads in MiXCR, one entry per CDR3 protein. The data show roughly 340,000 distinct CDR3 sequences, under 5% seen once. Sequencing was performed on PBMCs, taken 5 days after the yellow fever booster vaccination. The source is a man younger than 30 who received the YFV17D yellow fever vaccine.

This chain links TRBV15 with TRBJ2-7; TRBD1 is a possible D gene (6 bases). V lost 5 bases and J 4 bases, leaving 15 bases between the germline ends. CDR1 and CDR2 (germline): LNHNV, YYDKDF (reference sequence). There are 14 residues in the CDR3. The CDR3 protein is CATSRDTLGYEQYV. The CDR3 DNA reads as TGTGCCACCAGCCGGGACACCCTCGGATACGAGCAGTACGTC.

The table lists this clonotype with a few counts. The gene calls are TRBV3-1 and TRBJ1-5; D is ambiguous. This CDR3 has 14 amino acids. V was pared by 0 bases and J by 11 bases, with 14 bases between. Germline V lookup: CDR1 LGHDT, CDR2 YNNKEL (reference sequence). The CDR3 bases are TGTGCCAGCAGCCAAGACGCAGGACCCGGAGCCCAGCATTTT. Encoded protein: CASSQDAGPGAQHF.

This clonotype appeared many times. The CDR3 protein is CSARDPPQGEQFF. CDR3 DNA: TGCAGTGCTAGAGACCCCCCCCAGGGTGAGCAGTTCTTC. V usage is TRBV20-1 and J usage is TRBJ2-1; D may be TRBD1 (5 bases). This CDR3 spans 13 amino acids. The V gene's germline CDR1 is DFQATT and CDR2 SNEGSKA (reference sequence). The germline V and J ends were trimmed by 0 bases and 9 bases, with 12 bases remaining between them.

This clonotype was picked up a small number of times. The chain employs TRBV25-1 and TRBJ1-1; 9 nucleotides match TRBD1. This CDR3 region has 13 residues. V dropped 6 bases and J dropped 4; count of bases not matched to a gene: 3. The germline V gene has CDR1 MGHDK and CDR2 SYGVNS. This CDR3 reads CASRRDRVTEAFF. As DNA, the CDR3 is TGTGCCAGCAGGCGGGACAGGGTCACTGAAGCTTTCTTT. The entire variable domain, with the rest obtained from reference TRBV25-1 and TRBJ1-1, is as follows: EADIYQTPRYLVIGTGKKITLECSQTMGHDKMYWYQQDPGMELHLIHYSYGVNSTEKGDLSSESTVSRIRTEHFPLTLESARPSHTSQYLCASRRDRVTEAFFGQGTRLTVV.

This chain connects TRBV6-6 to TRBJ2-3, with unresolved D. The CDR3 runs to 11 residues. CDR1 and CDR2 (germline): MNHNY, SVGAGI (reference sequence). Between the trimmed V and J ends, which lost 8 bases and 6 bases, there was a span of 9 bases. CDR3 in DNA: TGTGCCAGCGGGTTCGGGGATACGCAGTATTTT. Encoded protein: CASGFGDTQYF.

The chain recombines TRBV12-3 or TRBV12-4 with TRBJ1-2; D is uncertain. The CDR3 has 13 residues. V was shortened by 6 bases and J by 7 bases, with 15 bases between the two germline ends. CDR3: CASSLGPHSGYTF. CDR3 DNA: TGTGCCAGCAGCCTAGGGCCCCATTCTGGCTACACCTTC.

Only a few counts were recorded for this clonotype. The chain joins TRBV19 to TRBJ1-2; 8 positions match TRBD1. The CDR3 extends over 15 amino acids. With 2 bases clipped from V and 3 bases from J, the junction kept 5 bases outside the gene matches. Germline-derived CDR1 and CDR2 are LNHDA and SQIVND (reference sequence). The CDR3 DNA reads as TGTGCCAGTAGTATATTGTTACAGGGGGACTATGGCTACACCTTC. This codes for CASSILLQGDYGYTF.

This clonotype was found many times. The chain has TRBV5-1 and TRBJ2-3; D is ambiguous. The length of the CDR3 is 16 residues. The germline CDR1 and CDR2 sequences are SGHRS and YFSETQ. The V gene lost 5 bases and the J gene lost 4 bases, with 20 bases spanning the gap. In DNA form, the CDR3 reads TGCGCCAGCAGTGCCGGGTACCAGGCTAGGGCAGATACGCAGTATTTT. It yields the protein CASSAGYQARADTQYF.

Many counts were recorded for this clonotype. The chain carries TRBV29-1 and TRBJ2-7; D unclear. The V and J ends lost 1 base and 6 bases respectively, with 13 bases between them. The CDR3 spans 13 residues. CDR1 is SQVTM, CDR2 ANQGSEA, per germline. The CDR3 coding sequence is TGCAGCGTTGAAGTCAGCCAACGAGGCGAGCAGTACGTC. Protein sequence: CSVEVSQRGEQYV.

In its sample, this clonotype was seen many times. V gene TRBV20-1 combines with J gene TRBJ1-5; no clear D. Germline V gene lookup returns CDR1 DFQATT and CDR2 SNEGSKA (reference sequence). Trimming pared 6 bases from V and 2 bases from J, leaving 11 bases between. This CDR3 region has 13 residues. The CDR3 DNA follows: TGCAGTGCCTTGAGGGTTGGCAATCAGCCCCAGCATTTT. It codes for CSALRVGNQPQHF.

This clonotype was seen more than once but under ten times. CDR3 nucleotide sequence: TGTGCCAGCAGTTTATCAGGGGTCTTGAACACTGAAGCTTTCTTT. Protein product: CASSLSGVLNTEAFF. The chain employs TRBV27 and TRBJ1-1; TRBD1 is a possible D gene (5 bases). CDR3 length: 15 amino acids. Per the germline V gene, CDR1 is MNHEY and CDR2 is SMNVEV (reference sequence). V was shortened by 0 bases and J by 0 bases, with 8 bases between the two germline ends.

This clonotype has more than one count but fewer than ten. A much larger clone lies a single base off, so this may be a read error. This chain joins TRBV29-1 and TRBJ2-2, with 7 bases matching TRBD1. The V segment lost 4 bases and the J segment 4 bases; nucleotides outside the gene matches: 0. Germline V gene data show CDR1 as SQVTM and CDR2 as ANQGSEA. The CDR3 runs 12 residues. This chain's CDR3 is CSVAGGTGELFF. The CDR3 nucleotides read TGCAGCGTTGCAGGGGGCACCGGGGAGCTGTTTTTT.

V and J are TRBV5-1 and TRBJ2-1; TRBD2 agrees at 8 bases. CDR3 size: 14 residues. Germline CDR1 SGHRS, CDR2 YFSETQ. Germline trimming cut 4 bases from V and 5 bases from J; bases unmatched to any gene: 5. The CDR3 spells CASSTSGSDNEQFF. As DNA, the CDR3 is TGCGCCAGCAGCACCAGCGGGAGTGACAATGAGCAGTTCTTC.

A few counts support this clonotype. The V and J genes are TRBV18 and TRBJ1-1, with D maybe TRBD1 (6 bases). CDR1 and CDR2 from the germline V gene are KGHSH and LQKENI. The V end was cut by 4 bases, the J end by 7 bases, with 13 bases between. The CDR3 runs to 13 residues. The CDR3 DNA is TGTGCCAGCTCACTGGGGGGCGAACATGAAGCTTTCTTT. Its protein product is CASSLGGEHEAFF. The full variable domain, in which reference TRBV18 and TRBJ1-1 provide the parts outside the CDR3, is NAGVMQNPRHLVRRRGQEARLRCSPMKGHSHVYWYRQLPEEGLKFMVYLQKENIIDESGMPKERFSAEFPKEGPSILRIQQVVRGDSAAYFCASSLGGEHEAFFGQGTRLTVV.

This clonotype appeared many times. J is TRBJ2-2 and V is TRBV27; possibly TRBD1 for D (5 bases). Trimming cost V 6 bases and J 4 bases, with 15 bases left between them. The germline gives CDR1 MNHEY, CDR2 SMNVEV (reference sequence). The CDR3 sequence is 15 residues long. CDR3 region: CASSLVGDGTGELFF. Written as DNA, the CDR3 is TGTGCCAGCAGCCTAGTAGGGGATGGCACCGGGGAGCTGTTTTTT.

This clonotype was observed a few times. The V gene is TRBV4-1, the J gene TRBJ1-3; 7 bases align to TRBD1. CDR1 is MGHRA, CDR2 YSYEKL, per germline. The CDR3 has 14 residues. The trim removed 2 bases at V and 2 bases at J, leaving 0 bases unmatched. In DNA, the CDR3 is TGCGCCAGCAGCCAAAGGGGGCCTGGAAACACCATATATTTT. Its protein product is CASSQRGPGNTIYF.

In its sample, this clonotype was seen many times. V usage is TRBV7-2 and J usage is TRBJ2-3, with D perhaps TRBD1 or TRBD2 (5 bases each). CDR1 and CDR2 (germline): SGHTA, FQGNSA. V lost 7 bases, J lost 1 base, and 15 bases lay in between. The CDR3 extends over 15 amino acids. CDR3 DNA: TGTGCCAGCACTGAGGTCGGGGCCCGCACAGATACGCAGTATTTT. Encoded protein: CASTEVGARTDTQYF.

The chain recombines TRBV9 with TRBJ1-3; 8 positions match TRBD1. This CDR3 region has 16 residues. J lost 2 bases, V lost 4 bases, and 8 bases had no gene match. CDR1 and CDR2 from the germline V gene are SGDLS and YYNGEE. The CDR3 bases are TGTGCCAGCAGCATATCCGGGACAGGTCCTGGAAACACCATATATTTT. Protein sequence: CASSISGTGPGNTIYF.

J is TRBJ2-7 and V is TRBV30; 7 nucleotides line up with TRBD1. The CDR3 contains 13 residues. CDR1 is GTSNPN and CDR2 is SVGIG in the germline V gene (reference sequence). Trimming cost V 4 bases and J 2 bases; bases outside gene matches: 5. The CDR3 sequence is CAWTKDRTYEQYF. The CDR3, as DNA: TGTGCCTGGACGAAGGACAGGACCTACGAGCAGTACTTC.

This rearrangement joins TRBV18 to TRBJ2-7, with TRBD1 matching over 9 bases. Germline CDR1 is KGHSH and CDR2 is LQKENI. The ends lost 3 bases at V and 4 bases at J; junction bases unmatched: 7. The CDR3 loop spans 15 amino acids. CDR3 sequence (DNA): TGTGCCAGCTCACCGCCGCCGGGACAGGGTTACGAGCAGTACTTC. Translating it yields CASSPPPGQGYEQYF.

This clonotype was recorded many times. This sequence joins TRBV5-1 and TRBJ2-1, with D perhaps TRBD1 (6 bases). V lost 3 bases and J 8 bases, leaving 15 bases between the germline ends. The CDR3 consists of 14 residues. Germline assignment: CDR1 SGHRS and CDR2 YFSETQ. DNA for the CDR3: TGCGCCAGCAGCTCGAGGGCAGGGGCACATGAGCAGTTCTTC. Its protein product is CASSSRAGAHEQFF.

The CDR3 DNA reads TGTGCCAGCAGTTTATCGGTAGTAGGGTATCAAGAGACCCAGTACTTC. Amino acid sequence: CASSLSVVGYQETQYF. The chain combines TRBV27 with TRBJ2-5; the D is unclear. Germline loops: CDR1 MNHEY, CDR2 SMNVEV (reference sequence). V was pared by 0 bases and J by 2 bases, with 13 bases between. This CDR3 has 16 residues.

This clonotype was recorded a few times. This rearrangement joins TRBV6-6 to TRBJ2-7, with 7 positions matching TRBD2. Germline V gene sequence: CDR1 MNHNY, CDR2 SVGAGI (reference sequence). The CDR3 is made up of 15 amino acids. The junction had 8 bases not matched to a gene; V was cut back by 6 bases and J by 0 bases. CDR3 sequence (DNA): TGTGCCAGCAGCCTGGGGGGGGTAAGCTCCTACGAGCAGTACGTC. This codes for CASSLGGVSSYEQYV.

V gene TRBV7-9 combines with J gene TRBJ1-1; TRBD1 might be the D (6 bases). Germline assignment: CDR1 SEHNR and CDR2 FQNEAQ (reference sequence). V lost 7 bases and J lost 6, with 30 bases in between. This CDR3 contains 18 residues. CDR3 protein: CASIKILGVGRGFPEAFF. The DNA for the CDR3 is TGTGCCAGCATCAAAATTTTGGGTGTGGGCAGGGGATTCCCTGAAGCTTTCTTT. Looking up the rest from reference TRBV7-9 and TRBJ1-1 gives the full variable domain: DTGVSQNPRHKITKRGQNVTFRCDPISEHNRLYWYRQTLGQGPEFLTYFQNEAQLEKSRLLSDRFSAERPKGSFSTLEIQRTEQGDSAMYLCASIKILGVGRGFPEAFFGQGTRLTVV.

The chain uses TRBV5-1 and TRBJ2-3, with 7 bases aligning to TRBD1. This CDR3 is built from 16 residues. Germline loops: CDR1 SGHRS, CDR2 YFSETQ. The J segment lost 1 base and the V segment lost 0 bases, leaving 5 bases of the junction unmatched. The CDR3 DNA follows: TGCGCCAGCAGCTTGGAACCCGGGACAGGCACAGATACGCAGTATTTT. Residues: CASSLEPGTGTDTQYF.

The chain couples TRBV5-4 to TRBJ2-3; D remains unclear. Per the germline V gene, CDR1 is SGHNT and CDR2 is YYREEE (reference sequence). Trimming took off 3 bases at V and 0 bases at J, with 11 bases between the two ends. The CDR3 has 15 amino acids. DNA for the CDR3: TGTGCCAGCAGCTCGACCCGCACTAGCACAGATACGCAGTATTTT. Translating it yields CASSSTRTSTDTQYF. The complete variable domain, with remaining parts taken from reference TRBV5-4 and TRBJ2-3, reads ETGVTQSPTHLIKTRGQQVTLRCSSQSGHNTVSWYQQALGQGPQFIFQYYREEENGRGNFPPRFSGLQFPNYSSELNVNALELDDSALYLCASSSTRTSTDTQYFGPGTRLTVL.

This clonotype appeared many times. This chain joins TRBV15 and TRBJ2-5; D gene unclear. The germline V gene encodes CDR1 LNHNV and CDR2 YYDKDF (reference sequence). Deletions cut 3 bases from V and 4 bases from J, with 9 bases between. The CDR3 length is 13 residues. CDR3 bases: TGTGCCACCAGCAGGGCTCCCCCAGAGACCCAGTACTTC. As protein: CATSRAPPETQYF.

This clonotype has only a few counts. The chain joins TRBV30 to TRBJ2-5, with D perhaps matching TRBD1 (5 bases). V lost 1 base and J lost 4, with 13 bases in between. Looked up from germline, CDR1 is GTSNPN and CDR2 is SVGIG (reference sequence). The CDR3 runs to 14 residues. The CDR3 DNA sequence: TGTGCCTGGAGTGAGACAGTTCAGGGAGAGACCCAGTACTTC. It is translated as CAWSETVQGETQYF.

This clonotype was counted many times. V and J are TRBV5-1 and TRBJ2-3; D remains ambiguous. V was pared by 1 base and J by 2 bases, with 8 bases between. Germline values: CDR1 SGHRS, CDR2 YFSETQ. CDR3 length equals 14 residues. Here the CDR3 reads CASSLSASTDTQYF. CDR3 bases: TGCGCCAGCAGCTTGTCCGCCTCCACAGATACGCAGTATTTT.

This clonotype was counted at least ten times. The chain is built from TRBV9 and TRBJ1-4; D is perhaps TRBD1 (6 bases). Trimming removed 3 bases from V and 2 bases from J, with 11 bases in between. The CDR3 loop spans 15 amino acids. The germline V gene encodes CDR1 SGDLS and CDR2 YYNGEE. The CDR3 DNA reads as TGTGCCAGCAGCGGCCGGGGGCTGACTAATGAAAAACTGTTTTTT. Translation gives CASSGRGLTNEKLFF.